This T cell receptor beta chain stems from a study of OX40 agonist ivuxolimab in advanced cancers. About the study: It was ivuxolimab, an agonistic anti-OX40 (CD134) antibody, that patients were treated with. Every 2 weeks, patients received ivuxolimab intravenously, dosed at 0.01 to 10 mg/kg. Study observations and caveats: At 0.1 to 3.0 mg/kg and by week 6, clonal expansion occurred in CD4+ and CD8+ blood T cells.

TCRdb's copy holds only in-frame clones and misses some; the assay was immunoSEQ multiplex PCR. The sample has about 64,000 clones; 88% are singletons. With 4 bases removed from V and 7 bases from J, the gap between germline ends came to 10 bases. CDR3 length: 12 residues. Germline loops: CDR1 MNHNS, CDR2 SASEGT. For this clone: What it binds is not known.

The rearrangement joins TRBV6-1 to TRBJ1-1; possibly TRBD1 for D (6 bases). The sequencing here drew on CD4+ or CD8+ T cells sorted from blood, taken in a trial of the OX40 agonist ivuxolimab. This TCR was sampled from an adult with an advanced solid tumor such as melanoma, head and neck, liver or kidney cancer. As DNA, the CDR3 is TGTGCCAGCAGTGCGGGGGCCTATGAAGCTTTCTTT. Its translation: CASSAGAYEAFF.